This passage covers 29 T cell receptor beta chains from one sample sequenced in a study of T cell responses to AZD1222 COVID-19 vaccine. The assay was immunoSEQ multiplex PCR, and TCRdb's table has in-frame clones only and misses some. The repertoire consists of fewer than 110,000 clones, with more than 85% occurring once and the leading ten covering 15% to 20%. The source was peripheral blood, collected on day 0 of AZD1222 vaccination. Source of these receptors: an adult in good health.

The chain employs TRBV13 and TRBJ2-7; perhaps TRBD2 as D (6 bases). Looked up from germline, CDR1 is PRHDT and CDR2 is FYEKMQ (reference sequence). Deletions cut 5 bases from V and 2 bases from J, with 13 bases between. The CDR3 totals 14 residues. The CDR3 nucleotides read TGTGCCAGCAGCCCAACAAGGAGGGCCTACGAGCAGTACTTC. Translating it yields CASSPTRRAYEQYF. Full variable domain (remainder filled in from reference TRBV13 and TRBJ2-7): AAGVIQSPRHLIKEKRETATLKCYPIPRHDTVYWYQQGPGQDPQFLISFYEKMQSDKGSIPDRFSAQQFSDYHSELNMSSLELGDSALYFCASSPTRRAYEQYFGPGTRLTVT.

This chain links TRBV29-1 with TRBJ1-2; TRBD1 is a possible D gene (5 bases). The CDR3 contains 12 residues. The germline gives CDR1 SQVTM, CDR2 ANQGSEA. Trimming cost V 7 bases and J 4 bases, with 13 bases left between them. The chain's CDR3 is CSAQTGGYGYTF. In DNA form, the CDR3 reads TGCAGCGCTCAGACGGGGGGCTATGGCTACACCTTC.

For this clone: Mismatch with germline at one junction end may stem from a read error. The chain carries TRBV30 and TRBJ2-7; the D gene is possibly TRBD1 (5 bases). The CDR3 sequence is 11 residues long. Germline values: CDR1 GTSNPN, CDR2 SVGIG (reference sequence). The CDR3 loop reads CAWSVQVERYF. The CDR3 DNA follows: TGTGCCTGGAGTGTACAGGTGGAGCGGTACTTC.

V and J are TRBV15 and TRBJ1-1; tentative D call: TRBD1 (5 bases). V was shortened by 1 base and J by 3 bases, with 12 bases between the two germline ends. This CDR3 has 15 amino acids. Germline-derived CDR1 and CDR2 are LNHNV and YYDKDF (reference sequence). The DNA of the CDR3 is TGTGCCACCAGCAGAGCTAGGACATTGGACACTGAAGCTTTCTTT. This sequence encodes CATSRARTLDTEAFF.

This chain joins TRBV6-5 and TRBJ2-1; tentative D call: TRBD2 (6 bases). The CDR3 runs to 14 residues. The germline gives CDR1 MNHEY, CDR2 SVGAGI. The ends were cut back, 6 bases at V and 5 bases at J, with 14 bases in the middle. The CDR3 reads CASRRSGRNNEQFF. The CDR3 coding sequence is TGTGCCAGCAGGCGGAGCGGGCGTAACAATGAGCAGTTCTTC.

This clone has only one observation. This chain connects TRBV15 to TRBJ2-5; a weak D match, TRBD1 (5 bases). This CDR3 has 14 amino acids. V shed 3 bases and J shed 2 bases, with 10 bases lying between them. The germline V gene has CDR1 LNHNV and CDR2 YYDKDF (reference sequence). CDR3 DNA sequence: TGTGCCACCAGCAGGGGAACAGGACAAGAGACCCAGTACTTC. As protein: CATSRGTGQETQYF.

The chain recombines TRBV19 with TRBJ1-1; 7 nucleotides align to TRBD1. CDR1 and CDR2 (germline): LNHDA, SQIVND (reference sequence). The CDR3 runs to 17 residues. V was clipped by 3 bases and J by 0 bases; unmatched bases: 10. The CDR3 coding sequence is TGTGCCAGTAGTATCTCAATAGGGACAGATATGAACACTGAAGCTTTCTTT. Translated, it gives CASSISIGTDMNTEAFF.

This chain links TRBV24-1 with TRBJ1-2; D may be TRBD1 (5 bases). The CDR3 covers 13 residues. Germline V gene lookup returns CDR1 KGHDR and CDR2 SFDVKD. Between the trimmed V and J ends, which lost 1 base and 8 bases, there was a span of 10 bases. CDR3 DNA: TGTGCCACCAGTGATTTTGCAGGGAGAGGCTACACCTTC. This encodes CATSDFAGRGYTF.

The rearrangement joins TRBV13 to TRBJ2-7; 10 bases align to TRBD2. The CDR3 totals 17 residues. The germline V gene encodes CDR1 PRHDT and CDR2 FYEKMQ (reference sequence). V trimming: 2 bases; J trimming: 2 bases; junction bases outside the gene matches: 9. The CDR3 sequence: CASSLTVGLALTYEQYF. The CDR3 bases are TGTGCCAGCAGCTTAACCGTGGGACTAGCGTTGACCTACGAGCAGTACTTC.

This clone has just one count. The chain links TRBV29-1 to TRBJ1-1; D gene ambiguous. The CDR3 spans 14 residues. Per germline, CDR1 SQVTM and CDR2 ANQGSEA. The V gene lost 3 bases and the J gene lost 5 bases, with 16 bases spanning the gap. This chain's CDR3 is CSVEMSPGKTEAFF. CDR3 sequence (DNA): TGCAGCGTTGAGATGAGCCCCGGAAAGACTGAAGCTTTCTTT.

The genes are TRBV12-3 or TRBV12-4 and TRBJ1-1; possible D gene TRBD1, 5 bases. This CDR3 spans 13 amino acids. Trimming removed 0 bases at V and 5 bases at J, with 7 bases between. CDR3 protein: CASSLAAGTEAFF. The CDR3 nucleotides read TGTGCCAGCAGTTTAGCGGCAGGGACTGAAGCTTTCTTT.

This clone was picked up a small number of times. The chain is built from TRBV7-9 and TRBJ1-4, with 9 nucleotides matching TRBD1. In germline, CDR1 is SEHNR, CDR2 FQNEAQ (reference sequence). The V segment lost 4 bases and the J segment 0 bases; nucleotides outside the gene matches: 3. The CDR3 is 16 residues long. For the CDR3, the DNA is TGTGCCAGCAGCTCCCGACAGGGGGCAACTAATGAAAAACTGTTTTTT. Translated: CASSSRQGATNEKLFF.

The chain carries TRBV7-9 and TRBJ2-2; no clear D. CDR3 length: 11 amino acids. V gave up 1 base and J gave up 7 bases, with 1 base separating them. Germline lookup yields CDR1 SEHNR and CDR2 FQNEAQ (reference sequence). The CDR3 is CASSLDGELFF. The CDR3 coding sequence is TGTGCCAGCAGCTTAGACGGGGAGCTGTTTTTT.

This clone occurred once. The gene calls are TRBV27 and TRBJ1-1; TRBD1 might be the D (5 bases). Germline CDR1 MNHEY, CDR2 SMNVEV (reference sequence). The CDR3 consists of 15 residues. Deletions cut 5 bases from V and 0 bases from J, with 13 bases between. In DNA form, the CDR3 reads TGTGCCAGCAGTGTACAGGTGGGGATGAACACTGAAGCTTTCTTT. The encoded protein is CASSVQVGMNTEAFF.

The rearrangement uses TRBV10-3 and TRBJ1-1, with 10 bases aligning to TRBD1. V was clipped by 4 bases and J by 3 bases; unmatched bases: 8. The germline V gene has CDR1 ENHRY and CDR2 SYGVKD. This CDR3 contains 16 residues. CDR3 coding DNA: TGTGCCATCAGTGCCTCTCCTGGACAGGGGGACACTGAAGCTTTCTTT. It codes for CAISASPGQGDTEAFF.

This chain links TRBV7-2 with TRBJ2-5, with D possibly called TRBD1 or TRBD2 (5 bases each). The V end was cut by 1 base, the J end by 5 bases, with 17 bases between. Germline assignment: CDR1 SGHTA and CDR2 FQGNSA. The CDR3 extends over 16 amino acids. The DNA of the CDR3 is TGTGCCAGCAGCTTAGTTCAAACGGGACCGTGGGAGACCCAGTACTTC. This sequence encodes CASSLVQTGPWETQYF.

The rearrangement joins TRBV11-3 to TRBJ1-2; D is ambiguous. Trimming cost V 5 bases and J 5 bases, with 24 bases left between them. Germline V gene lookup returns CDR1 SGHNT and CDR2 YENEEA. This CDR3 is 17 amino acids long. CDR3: CASSLYYKDGAAYGYTF. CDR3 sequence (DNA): TGTGCCAGCAGCCTCTACTACAAAGACGGAGCTGCTTATGGCTACACCTTC.

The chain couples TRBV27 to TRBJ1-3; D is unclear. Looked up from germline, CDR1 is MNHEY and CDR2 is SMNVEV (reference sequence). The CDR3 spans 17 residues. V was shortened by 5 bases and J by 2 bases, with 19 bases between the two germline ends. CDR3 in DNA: TGTGCCAGCAGTGGCCGTAGCCGCTGGGCTCCTGGAAACACCATATATTTT. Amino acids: CASSGRSRWAPGNTIYF.

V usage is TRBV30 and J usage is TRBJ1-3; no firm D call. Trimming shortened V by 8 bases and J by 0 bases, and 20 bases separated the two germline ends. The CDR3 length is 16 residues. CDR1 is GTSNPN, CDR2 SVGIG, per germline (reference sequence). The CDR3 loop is CARLKTDFFSGNTIYF. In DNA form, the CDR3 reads TGTGCCCGACTAAAGACGGACTTCTTCTCTGGAAACACCATATATTTT.

CDR3 in amino acids: CASRLIAGVLSYEQYF. DNA for the CDR3: TGCGCCAGCAGGCTAATTGCCGGGGTCCTCTCCTACGAGCAGTACTTC. This rearrangement joins TRBV4-1 to TRBJ2-7; D is perhaps TRBD2 (5 bases). With 6 bases removed from V and 0 bases from J, the gap between germline ends came to 18 bases. The CDR3 is 16 amino acids. In germline, CDR1 is MGHRA, CDR2 YSYEKL.

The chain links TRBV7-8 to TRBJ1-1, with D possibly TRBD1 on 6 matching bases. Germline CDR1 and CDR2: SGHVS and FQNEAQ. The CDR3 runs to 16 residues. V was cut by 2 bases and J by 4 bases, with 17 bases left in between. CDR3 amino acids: CASSLKISPGVTEAFF. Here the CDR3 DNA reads TGTGCCAGCAGCTTAAAGATTTCACCAGGGGTCACTGAAGCTTTCTTT.

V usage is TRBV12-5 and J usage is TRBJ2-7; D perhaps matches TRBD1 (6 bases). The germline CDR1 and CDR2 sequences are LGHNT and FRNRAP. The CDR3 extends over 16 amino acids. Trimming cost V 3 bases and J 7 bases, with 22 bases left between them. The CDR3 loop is CASGFYLAGALGEQYF. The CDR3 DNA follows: TGTGCTAGTGGTTTTTATTTGGCAGGGGCGCTCGGGGAGCAGTACTTC. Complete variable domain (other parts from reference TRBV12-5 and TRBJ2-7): DARVTQTPRHKVTEMGQEVTMRCQPILGHNTVFWYRQTMMQGLELLAYFRNRAPLDDSGMPKDRFSAEMPDATLATLKIQPSEPRDSAVYFCASGFYLAGALGEQYFGPGTRLTVT.

CDR3 loop: CASSLGVAPNTGELFF. DNA of the CDR3: TGTGCCAGCAGCTTAGGAGTTGCCCCGAACACCGGGGAGCTGTTTTTT. This chain links TRBV7-7 with TRBJ2-2, with D uncertain. The CDR3 is 16 amino acids. V lost 1 base, J lost 0 bases, and 9 bases lay in between. The germline V gene encodes CDR1 SSHAT and CDR2 FNYEAQ (reference sequence). Variable domain in full (rest from reference TRBV7-7 and TRBJ2-2): GAGVSQSPRYKVTKRGQDVTLRCDPISSHATLYWYQQALGQGPEFLTYFNYEAQPDKSGLPSDRFSAERPEGSISTLTIQRTEQRDSAMYRCASSLGVAPNTGELFFGEGSRLTVL.

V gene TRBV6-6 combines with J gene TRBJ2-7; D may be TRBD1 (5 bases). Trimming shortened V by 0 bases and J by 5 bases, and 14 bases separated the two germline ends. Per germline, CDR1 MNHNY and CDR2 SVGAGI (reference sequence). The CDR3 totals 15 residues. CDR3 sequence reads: CASSYSILGEDEQYF. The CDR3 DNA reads TGTGCCAGCAGTTACTCGATATTAGGGGAAGACGAGCAGTACTTC.

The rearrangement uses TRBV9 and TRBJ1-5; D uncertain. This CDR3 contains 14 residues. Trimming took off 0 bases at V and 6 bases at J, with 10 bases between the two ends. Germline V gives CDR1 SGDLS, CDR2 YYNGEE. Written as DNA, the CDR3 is TGTGCCAGCAGCGTAGACAGCGTGTTTCAGCCCCAGCATTTT. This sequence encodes CASSVDSVFQPQHF.

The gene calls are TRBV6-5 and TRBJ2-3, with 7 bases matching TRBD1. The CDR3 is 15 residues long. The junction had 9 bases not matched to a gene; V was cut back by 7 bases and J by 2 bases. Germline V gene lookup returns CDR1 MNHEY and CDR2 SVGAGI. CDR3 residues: CASTVRDRHTDTQYF. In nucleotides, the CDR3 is TGTGCCAGCACGGTTCGGGACAGACACACAGATACGCAGTATTTT.

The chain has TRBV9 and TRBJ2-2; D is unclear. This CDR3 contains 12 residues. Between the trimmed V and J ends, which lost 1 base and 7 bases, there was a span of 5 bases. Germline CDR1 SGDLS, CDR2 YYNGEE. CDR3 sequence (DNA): TGTGCCAGCAGCGTATTTAACGGGGAGCTGTTTTTT. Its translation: CASSVFNGELFF.

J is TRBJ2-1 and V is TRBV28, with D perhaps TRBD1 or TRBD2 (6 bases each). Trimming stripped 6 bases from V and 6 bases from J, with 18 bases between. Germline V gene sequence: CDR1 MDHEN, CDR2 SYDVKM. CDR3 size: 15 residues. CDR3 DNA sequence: TGTGCCAGCAGCACTAGGGGGGCTAGCGTCAATGAGCAGTTCTTC. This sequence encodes CASSTRGASVNEQFF.

CDR3: CASSPRRESLETQYF. CDR3 DNA: TGTGCCAGCTCACCACGGCGGGAGAGCCTCGAGACCCAGTACTTC. The chain links TRBV18 to TRBJ2-5; 7 positions agree with TRBD2. V was pared by 1 base and J by 5 bases, with 7 bases of the junction left unmatched. This CDR3 contains 15 residues. The V gene's germline CDR1 is KGHSH and CDR2 LQKENI. Complete variable domain (other parts from reference TRBV18 and TRBJ2-5): NAGVMQNPRHLVRRRGQEARLRCSPMKGHSHVYWYRQLPEEGLKFMVYLQKENIIDESGMPKERFSAEFPKEGPSILRIQQVVRGDSAAYFCASSPRRESLETQYFGPGTRLLVL.